This record looks at one TCR beta chain sequence and its context. This clonotype was observed a few times. No cognate antigen has been identified for it. Base qualities were left out, and no much larger clone turns up one base away. The donors were some 39 Caucasian individuals from Russia, aged 6 to 90 years, who were systemically healthy. Approximately 9.3 milliliters of peripheral blood were collected from each donor into EDTA-treated Vacutainer tubes. Ficoll-Paque density-gradient centrifugation was used to isolate PBMCs, with at least 6.5 million per sample. Total RNA, at least 6 micrograms per sample, was extracted from PBMCs with Trizol reagent. Naive CD45RAhigh/CD27high T cell percentages were measured by flow cytometry on a PBMC aliquot from every donor. The germline V gene (reference sequence) specifies LNHNV as CDR1 and YYDKDF as CDR2. Including the terminal cysteine and phenylalanine, the CDR3 comprises 15 residues. Of the read, only the CDR3 DNA is kept; its 45 bases are in frame from base 1. The V and J ends are trimmed by 4 bases and 7 bases, leaving 18 bases between them.

The method behind the library was 5' RACE. Sequencing was performed on an Illumina HiSeq 2500. A second PCR of about 6 to 12 cycles was run with a J-beta primer mix and a sample-barcoded 5' primer. Each TCR beta cDNA molecule received a unique molecular identifier from a template-switch 5' adaptor carrying 12 random nucleotides. Each sample yielded at least 3 million CDR3-containing paired-end reads. The Mint cDNA synthesis kit, primed by a TRBC-specific oligonucleotide, was used to synthesize first-strand cDNA from all RNA. After uracil-DNA glycosylase treatment, a first 18-cycle PCR used universal primers M1SS and BC2_uni_R on all cDNA. The authors processed their data as follows. Each sample was normalized by randomly selecting 1 million high-quality reads, each carrying a distinct molecular identifier. Instead of being binned into consensus sequences, reads that shared molecular identifiers were thrown out. MiTCR, with a Q25 quality threshold and the strictest error-elimination algorithm, was used for CDR3 identification, clonotype clustering and error correction. A nonparametric unseen species model using Euler transformation provided a lower-bound estimate of total TCR beta diversity. TCRdb passed the public sequencing reads through fastp at Q25 and MiXCR, retaining productive beta sequences. One record per CDR3 amino acid sequence lists the most common genes and DNA. In this record, the V and J calls reflect TCRdb's handling and not the investigators' own analysis. The sample yields about 1,000,000 distinct CDR3 sequences; more than 35% were counted once. Approximately 19% of the sample belongs to the ten largest clones.

The data were taken from a study of blood T cells in healthy people across ages (dated by TCRdb to about 2015). Broadly, across the study: In model experiments, roughly one uniquely barcoded TCR beta cDNA molecule per two T cells was captured by template switching. Using deep sequencing normalized with unique cDNA molecular identifiers, the study measured how TCR beta repertoire diversity changes with age. The donors were split into four age groups: young (average 16 years), middle-aged (around 37), aged (roughly 68) and long-lived (roughly 86). To avoid experimental bias, donors of different ages were distributed randomly across sequencing lanes. For two donors (one aged 18 to 29 and one aged 80 or older), the study analyzed two additional independent replicas of 1 million unique cDNA reads from the same blood draw. The full study reports these points: Bulk unsorted PBMC profiling prevented conclusive comparison of naive and antigen-experienced compartments. Observed TCR beta diversity correlated strongly with the percentage of naive T cells measured by flow cytometry. As age increased, observed TCR beta diversity per million T cells dropped in a roughly linear way, and a significant reduction was already evident by age about 36. Because the CMV infection status of the donors was unknown, age-related changes in expanded clonotypes may potentially have been confounded. Estimates of total diversity based on one million sequenced T cells were considered lower bounds and underestimates. Compared with the aged group, the long-lived group had more naive CD4+ T cells, fewer expanded clones and increased TCR diversity, a pattern suggesting age selection.

Material for sequencing was blood. This sequence uses TRBV15 and TRBJ2-3; the D gene is unclear. The sequence derives from a woman in her sixties or seventies in good health. The sequenced DNA: TGTGCCACCAGCATGCGAGGACCTCAGAGGTATACGCAGTATTTT. Translation gives CATSMRGPQRYTQYF.